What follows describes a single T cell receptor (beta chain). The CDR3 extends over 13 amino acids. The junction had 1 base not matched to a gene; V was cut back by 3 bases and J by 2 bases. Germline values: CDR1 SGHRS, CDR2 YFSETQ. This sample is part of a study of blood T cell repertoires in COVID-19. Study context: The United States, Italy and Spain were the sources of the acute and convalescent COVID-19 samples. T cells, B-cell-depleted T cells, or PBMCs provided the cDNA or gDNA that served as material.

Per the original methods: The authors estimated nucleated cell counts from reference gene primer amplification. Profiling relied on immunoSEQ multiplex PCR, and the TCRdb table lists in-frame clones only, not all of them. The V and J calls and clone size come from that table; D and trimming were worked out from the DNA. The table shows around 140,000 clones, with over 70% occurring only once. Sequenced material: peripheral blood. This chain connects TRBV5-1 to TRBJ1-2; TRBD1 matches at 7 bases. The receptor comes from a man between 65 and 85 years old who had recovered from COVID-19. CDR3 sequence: CASSWGQNYGYTF. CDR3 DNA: TGCGCCAGCAGCTGGGGACAGAACTATGGCTACACCTTC.